What follows are 23 T cell receptor beta chains derived from one specimen sequenced in a study of siplizumab effects on memory and regulatory T cells (dated by TCRdb to between 2018 and 2021). The receptor library was made with the immunoSEQ multiplex PCR assay. Entries here come from immuneACCESS through TCRdb and include only in-frame sequences with V and J called. Some clones fail to appear in such tables; in the studies checked, an unresolved V gene covers under half of the shortfall, and the cause of the remainder is unknown. This sample has 90,000 to 120,000 clones in its table, and 85% to 95% of those were observed once. The leading ten clones occupy 0.6% to 0.7% of the sample. Sequencing used Tregs sorted from blood. These receptors were taken from a human donor in good health.

The chain is built from TRBV10-3 and TRBJ2-7, with a weak D call TRBD1 (5 bases). Germline values: CDR1 ENHRY, CDR2 SYGVKD. V was pared by 5 bases and J by 0 bases, with 17 bases between. The CDR3 spans 16 residues. The CDR3 nucleotides are TGTGCCATCAGTCACATCTGGCAGGGCTACTCCTACGAGCAGTACTTC. Protein sequence: CAISHIWQGYSYEQYF.

This clone was recorded only once. The chain uses TRBV5-1 and TRBJ1-1; no firm D call. CDR3 length equals 13 residues. CDR1 and CDR2 (germline): SGHRS, YFSETQ. Trimming cost V 2 bases and J 1 base, with 6 bases left between them. The CDR3 bases are TGCGCCAGCAGCTTCAATCCGAACACTGAAGCTTTCTTT. Translating it yields CASSFNPNTEAFF.

The chain joins TRBV7-9 to TRBJ1-1; possible D gene TRBD1, 6 bases. From germline, CDR1 is SEHNR and CDR2 FQNEAQ (reference sequence). Trimming left V 5 bases short and J 4 bases short, with 8 bases between. CDR3 length equals 12 residues. CDR3 region: CASSDRSTEAFF. In DNA, the CDR3 is TGTGCCAGCAGCGACAGGAGCACTGAAGCTTTCTTT.

This chain joins TRBV2 and TRBJ1-2, with D maybe TRBD1 (5 bases). The V and J ends lost 4 bases and 4 bases respectively, with 10 bases between them. Germline lookup yields CDR1 SNHLY and CDR2 FYNNEI. The CDR3 is 13 residues long. The CDR3 nucleotides are TGTGCCAGCAGTGGGGGAGGGGTCTATGGCTACACCTTC. Translated, it gives CASSGGGVYGYTF.

In this sample, this clone turned up a few times. The chain is built from TRBV9 and TRBJ1-1; TRBD1 might be the D (6 bases). Germline V gives CDR1 SGDLS, CDR2 YYNGEE. The CDR3 runs to 16 residues. V was clipped by 0 bases and J by 2 bases, with 14 bases between them. CDR3 sequence: CASSVDPTGTNTEAFF. The CDR3 DNA sequence: TGTGCCAGCAGCGTAGACCCAACAGGGACCAACACTGAAGCTTTCTTT.

V is TRBV7-9 and J is TRBJ2-3; no definite D call. Germline V CDR1 and CDR2: SEHNR, FQNEAQ (reference sequence). CDR3 length equals 13 residues. V gave up 6 bases and J gave up 0 bases, with 7 bases separating them. The CDR3 DNA sequence: TGTGCCAGCAGTAAGTTAAGCACAGATACGCAGTATTTT. It specifies CASSKLSTDTQYF.

The chain links TRBV27 to TRBJ1-4, with D maybe TRBD1 (5 bases). CDR3 length: 14 amino acids. Trimming shortened V by 3 bases and J by 6 bases, and 11 bases separated the two germline ends. CDR1 is MNHEY and CDR2 is SMNVEV in the germline V gene (reference sequence). The CDR3 protein is CASSFVGVDEKLFF. DNA for the CDR3: TGTGCCAGCAGTTTCGTAGGGGTCGATGAAAAACTGTTTTTT.

The rearrangement uses TRBV18 and TRBJ2-7; 7 nucleotides align to TRBD1. The length of the CDR3 is 16 residues. V gave up 3 bases and J gave up 0 bases; unmatched junction bases: 8. Per the germline V gene, CDR1 is KGHSH and CDR2 is LQKENI. CDR3 in DNA: TGTGCCAGCTCACCTCGGACAGGCGTCAGCTCCTACGAGCAGTACTTC. Translating it yields CASSPRTGVSSYEQYF.

This rearrangement joins TRBV5-6 to TRBJ1-6; tentatively, D is TRBD1 (5 bases). CDR1 is SGHDT, CDR2 YYEEEE, per germline. Between the trimmed V and J ends, which lost 1 base and 6 bases, there was a span of 8 bases. This CDR3 region has 14 residues. CDR3 amino acids: CASSLRQTNSPLHF. The CDR3 DNA sequence: TGTGCCAGCAGCTTGAGACAGACTAATTCACCCCTCCACTTT. The whole variable domain, remainder taken from reference TRBV5-6 and TRBJ1-6, is DAGVTQSPTHLIKTRGQQVTLRCSPKSGHDTVSWYQQALGQGPQFIFQYYEEEERQRGNFPDRFSGHQFPNYSSELNVNALLLGDSALYLCASSLRQTNSPLHFGNGTRLTVT.

The rearrangement joins TRBV5-6 to TRBJ2-7; 7 nucleotides line up with TRBD1. CDR3 length: 15 residues. J lost 3 bases, V lost 3 bases, and 9 bases had no gene match. Per germline, CDR1 SGHDT and CDR2 YYEEEE. In DNA, the CDR3 is TGTGCCAGCAGCTCAAGGGGGCTAGCTGACTACGAGCAGTACTTC. The encoded protein is CASSSRGLADYEQYF.

V and J are TRBV5-4 and TRBJ2-7, with a tentative D call TRBD2 (6 bases). Germline V gene lookup returns CDR1 SGHNT and CDR2 YYREEE (reference sequence). V lost 4 bases and J 2 bases, leaving 16 bases between the germline ends. CDR3 length: 15 amino acids. The CDR3 region has the DNA TGTGCCAGCAGCCCGGAGGGGACGGCAGCCTACGAGCAGTACTTC. Protein sequence: CASSPEGTAAYEQYF.

The rearrangement uses TRBV6-5 and TRBJ1-2, with D perhaps TRBD1 (6 bases). The germline CDR1 and CDR2 sequences are MNHEY and SVGAGI. Between the trimmed V and J ends, which lost 4 bases and 11 bases, there was a span of 14 bases. CDR3 length: 12 residues. DNA for the CDR3: TGTGCCAGCAGTTTGGGGGGCCGGTTGTACACCTTC. Amino acids: CASSLGGRLYTF.

This sequence joins TRBV6-1 and TRBJ1-3, with D hard to call. From germline, CDR1 is MNHNS and CDR2 SASEGT. V lost 5 bases and J 4 bases, leaving 12 bases between the germline ends. The CDR3 consists of 14 residues. The CDR3 DNA reads TGTGCCAGCAGTCCCCAGGACGGAGGAAACACCATATATTTT. Protein: CASSPQDGGNTIYF.

CDR3 DNA sequence: TGTGCCAGCAGCTTAGGGTCCCCAGGGGCGGGGGGGCATATTGAGCAGTTCTTC. It codes for CASSLGSPGAGGHIEQFF. This sequence joins TRBV11-2 and TRBJ2-1, with 9 nucleotides matching TRBD2. CDR1 SGHAT and CDR2 FQNNGV come from the germline V gene. After removal of 1 base from V and 9 bases from J, the junction contained 16 bases not matched to a gene. The CDR3 is 18 residues long.

V and J are TRBV6-6 and TRBJ1-3, with D perhaps TRBD1 (6 bases). There are 14 residues in the CDR3. Germline-derived CDR1 and CDR2 are MNHNY and SVGAGI (reference sequence). V was cut by 6 bases and J by 8 bases, with 17 bases left in between. The CDR3 DNA reads TGTGCCAGCAGGTCTACAGGGTTGGGGGACACCATATATTTT. Its translation is CASRSTGLGDTIYF.

J is TRBJ2-7 and V is TRBV5-1, with 8 bases lining up with TRBD1. With V trimmed by 4 bases and J by 7 bases, 4 bases remained unmatched. The CDR3 covers 12 residues. Germline V CDR1 and CDR2: SGHRS, YFSETQ. The CDR3 nucleotides read TGCGCCAGCAGCATAACAGGGGGAGAGCAGTACTTC. It encodes CASSITGGEQYF. Using reference TRBV5-1 and TRBJ2-7 for the parts outside the CDR3, the full variable domain is KAGVTQTPRYLIKTRGQQVTLSCSPISGHRSVSWYQQTPGQGLQFLFEYFSETQRNKGNFPGRFSGRQFSNSRSEMNVSTLELGDSALYLCASSITGGEQYFGPGTRLTVT.

J is TRBJ1-1 and V is TRBV19, with D unresolved. The CDR3 has 13 residues. Germline lookup yields CDR1 LNHDA and CDR2 SQIVND (reference sequence). V lost 3 bases to trimming and J lost 4 bases, with 9 bases between them. The CDR3 DNA follows: TGTGCCAGTAGTATCCTGTCGGGCACTGAAGCTTTCTTT. This gives the protein CASSILSGTEAFF.

The chain joins TRBV5-1 to TRBJ1-3, with D unclear. Between the trimmed V and J ends, which lost 0 bases and 0 bases, there was a span of 7 bases. CDR3 length: 15 amino acids. Germline V gene data show CDR1 as SGHRS and CDR2 as YFSETQ. This CDR3 reads CASSLGGSSGNTIYF. The CDR3 bases are TGCGCCAGCAGCTTGGGTGGCAGCTCTGGAAACACCATATATTTT. The full variable domain, rest sourced from reference TRBV5-1 and TRBJ1-3, is KAGVTQTPRYLIKTRGQQVTLSCSPISGHRSVSWYQQTPGQGLQFLFEYFSETQRNKGNFPGRFSGRQFSNSRSEMNVSTLELGDSALYLCASSLGGSSGNTIYFGEGSWLTVV.

The chain employs TRBV29-1 and TRBJ1-3, with TRBD1 identical over 7 bases. J was trimmed by 0 bases and V by 5 bases; bases with no gene match: 7. CDR3 length equals 15 residues. Germline CDR1 is SQVTM and CDR2 is ANQGSEA. This CDR3 reads CSVQGQATSGNTIYF. The CDR3 coding sequence is TGCAGCGTTCAAGGACAGGCTACCTCTGGAAACACCATATATTTT.

The CDR3 DNA reads TGTGCCAGCAGCCCCAAGGAAGGGACTAGCGGACCCTTCAACTACAATGAGCAGTTCTTC. It yields the protein CASSPKEGTSGPFNYNEQFF. This sequence joins TRBV4-2 and TRBJ2-1; 11 positions match TRBD2. This CDR3 has 20 amino acids. The V gene end was trimmed by 4 bases and the J gene end by 3 bases; junction bases not matched to a gene: 17. Looked up from germline, CDR1 is LGHNA and CDR2 is YNFKEQ.

About this clone: At the DNA level, this CDR3 is encoded by other sequences in the same sample as well. V and J are TRBV5-1 and TRBJ2-6, with D unresolved. CDR1 is SGHRS and CDR2 is YFSETQ in the germline V gene. V lost 0 bases, J lost 2 bases, and 6 bases lay in between. The CDR3 consists of 15 residues. The CDR3 coding sequence is TGCGCCAGCAGCTTGGAAGGGACTGGGGCCAACGTCCTGACTTTC. Translated, it gives CASSLEGTGANVLTF.

This chain connects TRBV5-1 to TRBJ2-3, with 7 bases that match TRBD2. Germline values: CDR1 SGHRS, CDR2 YFSETQ. The ends lost 0 bases at V and 0 bases at J; junction bases unmatched: 10. The CDR3 contains 18 residues. DNA of the CDR3: TGCGCCAGCAGCTTGGGAGGGCGGGGGAGAGATAGCACAGATACGCAGTATTTT. It translates to CASSLGGRGRDSTDTQYF.

J is TRBJ2-5 and V is TRBV9; 8 bases fit TRBD2. Germline CDR1 reads SGDLS; CDR2 reads YYNGEE. The length of the CDR3 is 16 residues. Trimming cost V 0 bases and J 5 bases; bases outside gene matches: 9. The CDR3 loop reads CASSVDPRGARETQYF. DNA of the CDR3: TGTGCCAGCAGCGTAGACCCGCGGGGGGCCCGGGAGACCCAGTACTTC.